Shown below are 26 T cell receptor beta chains from a single sample sequenced in a study of blood T cell repertoires in COVID-19. Assay: immunoSEQ multiplex PCR; the TCRdb copy retains only in-frame clones and omits some. The sample records tens of thousands of clones, 75% to 90% being singletons. Sequencing was carried out using peripheral blood. These receptors were taken from a woman in her fifties or sixties with active COVID-19.

In its sample, this clone was seen once. This chain connects TRBV5-6 to TRBJ2-1; 8 nucleotides agree with TRBD2. The CDR3 loop spans 15 amino acids. J gave up 3 bases and V 4 bases, and 6 bases lay outside the gene matches. Germline V gene lookup returns CDR1 SGHDT and CDR2 YYEEEE. DNA of the CDR3: TGTGCCAGCAGCCAAGCGGGGGTCTACTACAATGAGCAGTTCTTC. The encoded protein is CASSQAGVYYNEQFF.

Only one count was recorded for this clone. J is TRBJ1-5 and V is TRBV19; D is unclear. Germline lookup yields CDR1 LNHDA and CDR2 SQIVND (reference sequence). This CDR3 is 15 amino acids long. Between the trimmed V and J ends, which lost 6 bases and 1 base, there was a span of 13 bases. The CDR3 nucleotides are TGTGCCAGTAGAGCCCCAGCGGTCAGCAATCAGCCCCAGCATTTT. Translating it yields CASRAPAVSNQPQHF.

This chain connects TRBV19 to TRBJ2-3; maybe TRBD1 (5 bases). The CDR3 runs to 16 residues. V dropped 3 bases and J dropped 0 bases, with 13 bases sitting between them. CDR1 and CDR2 (germline): LNHDA, SQIVND (reference sequence). The CDR3 loop is CASSIPSTASTDTQYF. CDR3 nucleotide sequence: TGTGCCAGTAGTATCCCCTCGACAGCTAGCACAGATACGCAGTATTTT.

The V gene is TRBV4-3, the J gene TRBJ2-6, with a tentative D call TRBD1 (5 bases). Trimming took 0 bases from V and 7 from J, leaving 13 bases between them. The germline gives CDR1 LGHNA, CDR2 YSLEER. This CDR3 is 16 amino acids long. The CDR3 DNA reads as TGCGCCAGCAGCCAAGATCCCAGGGTGGGAGCCAACGTCCTGACTTTC. It is translated as CASSQDPRVGANVLTF.

The chain joins TRBV9 to TRBJ2-3; 7 positions match TRBD2. The CDR3 has 16 residues. V lost 6 bases and J lost 5; bases outside the gene matches: 15. CDR1 and CDR2 from the germline V gene are SGDLS and YYNGEE. The CDR3 DNA is TGTGCCAGCACCCCCGGGATAGGGCTAGCGGTAGATACGCAGTATTTT. Amino acids: CASTPGIGLAVDTQYF.

J is TRBJ1-5 and V is TRBV6-1, with 7 nucleotides matching TRBD1. From germline, CDR1 is MNHNS and CDR2 SASEGT. J lost 10 bases, V lost 3 bases, and 9 bases had no gene match. CDR3 length equals 14 residues. CDR3 DNA: TGTGCCAGCAGTGACCGACAGGGTAGGCGACCCCAGCATTTT. Its translation is CASSDRQGRRPQHF.

This clone was counted a single time. J is TRBJ2-1 and V is TRBV7-2; D is undetermined. Germline loops: CDR1 SGHTA, CDR2 FQGNSA. V was clipped by 1 base and J by 0 bases, with 10 bases between them. This CDR3 region has 16 residues. Here the CDR3 DNA reads TGTGCCAGCAGCTTAGATGGAAGGAGCTCCTACAATGAGCAGTTCTTC. Protein sequence: CASSLDGRSSYNEQFF. The complete variable domain, with remaining parts taken from reference TRBV7-2 and TRBJ2-1, reads GAGVSQSPSNKVTEKGKDVELRCDPISGHTALYWYRQSLGQGLEFLIYFQGNSAPDKSGLPSDRFSAERTGGSVSTLTIQRTQQEDSAVYLCASSLDGRSSYNEQFFGPGTRLTVL.

The chain carries TRBV4-2 and TRBJ2-3; 11 bases align to TRBD2. The V gene's germline CDR1 is LGHNA and CDR2 YNFKEQ. V shed 1 base and J 4 bases; nucleotides not matched to a gene: 7. There are 17 residues in the CDR3. CDR3 region: CASSQASLAGAADTQYF. DNA for the CDR3: TGTGCCAGCAGCCAAGCCTCACTAGCGGGGGCCGCAGATACGCAGTATTTT.

The chain carries TRBV27 and TRBJ2-2; D gene unclear. CDR3 length: 12 residues. Germline CDR1 reads MNHEY; CDR2 reads SMNVEV (reference sequence). V was clipped by 5 bases and J by 4 bases, with 5 bases between them. CDR3 residues: CASSRFTGELFF. CDR3 in DNA: TGTGCCAGCAGTCGGTTCACCGGGGAGCTGTTTTTT.

The chain joins TRBV19 to TRBJ1-5; D possibly corresponds to TRBD1 (5 bases). The CDR3 loop spans 14 amino acids. Germline assignment: CDR1 LNHDA and CDR2 SQIVND (reference sequence). The V gene lost 4 bases and the J gene lost 2 bases, with 9 bases spanning the gap. The CDR3 bases are TGTGCCAGTAGTACTGGGGCTGGCAATCAGCCCCAGCATTTT. Translated: CASSTGAGNQPQHF.

This clone appeared once. The J gene is TRBJ2-1, the V gene TRBV4-2, with 9 bases lining up with TRBD2. Trimming took 1 base from V and 7 from J; bases not matched to a gene: 8. This CDR3 region has 16 residues. CDR1 is LGHNA and CDR2 is YNFKEQ in the germline V gene. The CDR3 region has the DNA TGTGCCAGCAGCCAAGGGGCGGGGGGGCCGGTTAATGAGCAGTTCTTC. Amino acids: CASSQGAGGPVNEQFF.

The rearrangement joins TRBV7-9 to TRBJ2-1, with 7 bases that match TRBD1. The CDR3 consists of 17 residues. With V trimmed by 2 bases and J by 4 bases, 11 bases remained unmatched. Germline V lookup: CDR1 SEHNR, CDR2 FQNEAQ (reference sequence). In nucleotides, the CDR3 is TGTGCCAGCAGCTTAAGTTCCCCAGGGGGAGCTTACAATGAGCAGTTCTTC. Translation gives CASSLSSPGGAYNEQFF. The variable domain in full, completed from reference TRBV7-9 and TRBJ2-1, reads DTGVSQNPRHKITKRGQNVTFRCDPISEHNRLYWYRQTLGQGPEFLTYFQNEAQLEKSRLLSDRFSAERPKGSFSTLEIQRTEQGDSAMYLCASSLSSPGGAYNEQFFGPGTRLTVL.

The V call is TRBV18, the J call TRBJ2-5; the match to TRBD2 covers 11 bases. The CDR3 runs to 16 residues. Germline values: CDR1 KGHSH, CDR2 LQKENI. The V and J ends lost 5 bases and 2 bases, in that order; junction bases with no gene match: 7. CDR3 DNA: TGTGCCAGCTCAAATACTAGCGGGGGTTGGCAAGAGACCCAGTACTTC. It codes for CASSNTSGGWQETQYF.

This clone has a handful of counts. V and J are TRBV19 and TRBJ2-1, with TRBD1 identical over 7 bases. The CDR3 runs 16 residues. V lost 7 bases, J lost 4 bases, and 13 bases stayed unmatched. Per the germline V gene, CDR1 is LNHDA and CDR2 is SQIVND (reference sequence). In DNA form, the CDR3 reads TGTGCCAGTACCGCCGGGACAGCCCCCCTATACAATGAGCAGTTCTTC. Its translation: CASTAGTAPLYNEQFF.

This sequence joins TRBV24-1 and TRBJ1-2; 7 nucleotides match TRBD1. CDR1 and CDR2 from the germline V gene are KGHDR and SFDVKD. V was pared by 2 bases and J by 5 bases, with 4 bases of the junction left unmatched. The CDR3 loop spans 14 amino acids. The CDR3 here is CATSDWDRLYGYTF. The CDR3 DNA is TGTGCCACCAGTGATTGGGACAGACTATATGGCTACACCTTC.

CDR3 amino acids: CSVVPIRGRNTIYF. The CDR3 DNA follows: TGCAGCGTTGTTCCAATCAGGGGCCGAAACACCATATATTTT. The gene calls are TRBV29-1 and TRBJ1-3, with a possible D match to TRBD1 (6 bases). Germline CDR1 is SQVTM and CDR2 is ANQGSEA. Trimming cost V 4 bases and J 5 bases, with 15 bases left between them. The CDR3 runs to 14 residues.

This chain links TRBV5-6 with TRBJ1-1, with 7 bases identical to TRBD1. Trimming took 3 bases from V and 5 from J; bases not matched to a gene: 10. The CDR3 runs 15 residues. From germline, CDR1 is SGHDT and CDR2 YYEEEE. The CDR3 nucleotides are TGTGCCAGCAGCTCCCAACAGGGGAGGAGAACTGAAGCTTTCTTT. Residues: CASSSQQGRRTEAFF.

J is TRBJ2-3 and V is TRBV5-8; 9 bases agree with TRBD2. The CDR3 is 15 amino acids. CDR1 SGHTS and CDR2 YDEGEE come from the germline V gene. Trimming at V came to 4 bases and at J to 2 bases, leaving 5 bases not matched to a gene. CDR3 DNA sequence: TGTGCCAGCAGCCCTGAGGGACTAGCCACAGATACGCAGTATTTT. It yields the protein CASSPEGLATDTQYF.

The chain links TRBV19 to TRBJ2-3; TRBD1 might be the D (6 bases). Per the germline V gene, CDR1 is LNHDA and CDR2 is SQIVND (reference sequence). The CDR3 extends over 15 amino acids. The ends were cut back, 9 bases at V and 3 bases at J, with 19 bases in the middle. The CDR3 is CARPPEQGSTDTQYF. CDR3 nucleotide sequence: TGTGCCAGACCCCCGGAACAGGGTAGTACAGATACGCAGTATTTT. Complete variable domain (other parts from reference TRBV19 and TRBJ2-3): DGGITQSPKYLFRKEGQNVTLSCEQNLNHDAMYWYRQDPGQGLRLIYYSQIVNDFQKGDIAEGYSVSREKKESFPLTVTSAQKNPTAFYLCARPPEQGSTDTQYFGPGTRLTVL.

This clone has just one count. V gene TRBV2 combines with J gene TRBJ1-1, with TRBD1 identical over 7 bases. Germline V gene sequence: CDR1 SNHLY, CDR2 FYNNEI. The CDR3 loop spans 15 amino acids. V shed 8 bases and J 5 bases; nucleotides not matched to a gene: 14. The CDR3 sequence is CASQTGVRTVTEAFF. CDR3 nucleotides: TGTGCCAGCCAAACAGGGGTGAGGACAGTAACTGAAGCTTTCTTT.

V is TRBV9 and J is TRBJ1-6, with D perhaps TRBD1 (5 bases). Trimming left V 2 bases short and J 9 bases short, with 12 bases between. The germline V gene encodes CDR1 SGDLS and CDR2 YYNGEE. This CDR3 has 14 residues. The CDR3 nucleotides read TGTGCCAGCAGCGTGGGGGGGAGCACTTCACCCCTCCACTTT. Protein: CASSVGGSTSPLHF.

As DNA, the CDR3 is TGTGCCAGCACACGGGTAAGCACAGATACGCAGTATTTT. Translating it yields CASTRVSTDTQYF. The J gene is TRBJ2-3, the V gene TRBV6-7; D unresolved. TRBV6-7 is identified as an open reading frame with a role that is uncertain. The CDR3 extends over 13 amino acids. V lost 7 bases, J lost 0 bases, and 8 bases lay in between.

The chain joins TRBV7-6 to TRBJ2-3; weak D call: TRBD2 (6 bases). Trimming removed 5 bases from V and 3 bases from J, with 12 bases in between. This CDR3 is 14 amino acids long. The germline gives CDR1 SGHVS, CDR2 FNYEAQ. The chain's CDR3 is CASSPRDFTDTQYF. CDR3 bases: TGTGCCAGCAGCCCAAGGGACTTTACAGATACGCAGTATTTT.

The V and J genes are TRBV4-3 and TRBJ1-4; tentatively, D is TRBD1 (6 bases). Trimming pared 4 bases from V and 8 bases from J, leaving 17 bases between. Germline V lookup: CDR1 LGHNA, CDR2 YSLEER. The CDR3 extends over 15 amino acids. This chain's CDR3 is CASSPNRAFPEKLFF. The CDR3 region has the DNA TGCGCCAGCAGCCCAAACAGGGCCTTTCCGGAAAAACTGTTTTTT.

This clone ranks as medium-sized. The chain has TRBV11-2 and TRBJ2-6; 12 bases are shared with TRBD1. V lost 4 bases to trimming and J lost 3 bases; unmatched junction nucleotides: 1. Germline CDR1 SGHAT, CDR2 FQNNGV. This CDR3 contains 16 residues. CDR3 region: CASSWDRGLGANVLTF. The CDR3 coding sequence is TGTGCCAGCAGCTGGGACAGGGGGCTTGGGGCCAACGTCCTGACTTTC.

V gene TRBV6-1 combines with J gene TRBJ1-5, with D unclear. Trimming cost V 0 bases and J 10 bases, with 10 bases left between them. This CDR3 has 13 amino acids. CDR1 MNHNS and CDR2 SASEGT come from the germline V gene. CDR3 sequence: CASSEATMLPQHF. DNA of the CDR3: TGTGCCAGCAGTGAAGCGACTATGCTACCCCAGCATTTT.